The clone carrying this T cell receptor (beta chain) was counted ten times or more. This specimen belongs to a study of blood T cell repertoires in COVID-19. Overall study: COVID-19 samples, acute and convalescent, were from the United States, Italy and Spain.

TCRdb's copy holds only in-frame clones and misses some; the assay was immunoSEQ multiplex PCR. The sample records around 150,000 clones, roughly 83% being singletons. The age range of participants was about 18 to 95 years, with residence in about two dozen US areas. Categorization into cohorts depended on clinical history that participants reported. This CDR3 spans 14 amino acids. CDR1 and CDR2 (germline): LNHDA, SQIVND (reference sequence). The V gene end was trimmed by 2 bases and the J gene end by 3 bases; junction bases not matched to a gene: 1. The receptor's source is an older woman who had recovered from COVID-19. The chain is built from TRBV19 and TRBJ1-1; the match to TRBD1 covers 9 bases. The sample taken for sequencing was PBMCs or T cells enriched from blood (not recorded which). The CDR3: CASSITGGYTEAFF. DNA for the CDR3: TGTGCCAGTAGTATAACAGGGGGCTACACTGAAGCTTTCTTT.